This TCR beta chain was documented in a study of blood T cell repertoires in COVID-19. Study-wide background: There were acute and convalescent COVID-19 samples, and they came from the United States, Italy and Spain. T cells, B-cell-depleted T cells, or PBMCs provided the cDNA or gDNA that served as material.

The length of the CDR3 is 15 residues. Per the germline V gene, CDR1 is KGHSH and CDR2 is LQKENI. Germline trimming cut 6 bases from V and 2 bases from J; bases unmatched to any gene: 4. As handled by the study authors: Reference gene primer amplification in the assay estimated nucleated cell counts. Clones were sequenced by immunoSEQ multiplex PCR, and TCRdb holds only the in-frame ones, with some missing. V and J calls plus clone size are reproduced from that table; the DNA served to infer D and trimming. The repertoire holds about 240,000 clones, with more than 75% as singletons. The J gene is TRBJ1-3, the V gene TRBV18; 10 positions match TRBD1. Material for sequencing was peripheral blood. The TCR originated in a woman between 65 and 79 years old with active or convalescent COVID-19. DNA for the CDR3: TGTGCCAGCTCTCCTGACAGGGGGCCTGGAAACACCATATATTTT. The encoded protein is CASSPDRGPGNTIYF. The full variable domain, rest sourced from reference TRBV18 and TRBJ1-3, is NAGVMQNPRHLVRRRGQEARLRCSPMKGHSHVYWYRQLPEEGLKFMVYLQKENIIDESGMPKERFSAEFPKEGPSILRIQQVVRGDSAAYFCASSPDRGPGNTIYFGEGSWLTVV.